These 23 T cell receptor beta chains share one sample of origin, sequenced in a study of cytomegalovirus exposure and HLA in healthy donors. The PCR employed 60 Vbeta primers together with 13 Jbeta primers. Sequenced by immunoSEQ multiplex PCR; TCRdb stores in-frame clones only, minus some. The table includes about 150,000 clones, 70% to 80% detected once. Material: PBMCs. Receptors originate from a man under 40 in good health and CMV-seropositive.

This chain connects TRBV29-1 to TRBJ1-2; a possible D gene is TRBD1 (6 bases). The CDR3 runs to 15 residues. CDR1 is SQVTM, CDR2 ANQGSEA, per germline. Trimming stripped 6 bases from V and 2 bases from J, with 19 bases between. CDR3 residues: CSVTLRQAENYGYTF. As DNA, the CDR3 is TGCAGCGTGACGCTTCGACAGGCGGAGAACTATGGCTACACCTTC. Full variable domain (remainder filled in from reference TRBV29-1 and TRBJ1-2): SAVISQKPSRDICQRGTSLTIQCQVDSQVTMMFWYRQQPGQSLTLIATANQGSEATYESGFVIDKFPISRPNLTFSTLTVSNMSPEDSSIYLCSVTLRQAENYGYTFGSGTRLTVV.

A remark on this clone: This sample also contains other DNA sequences that code for the same CDR3. The chain joins TRBV27 to TRBJ2-3; TRBD2 matches 9 bases. V trimming: 5 bases; J trimming: 6 bases; junction bases outside the gene matches: 12. Looked up from germline, CDR1 is MNHEY and CDR2 is SMNVEV (reference sequence). CDR3 length equals 16 residues. CDR3 coding DNA: TGTGCCAGCAGTCCCCGCCGCGGGAGCGGGAGGGATACGCAGTATTTT. It encodes CASSPRRGSGRDTQYF.

The genes are TRBV30 and TRBJ1-5; TRBD1 matches at 8 bases. After removal of 4 bases from V and 5 bases from J, the junction contained 1 base not matched to a gene. This CDR3 is 12 amino acids long. Germline CDR1 is GTSNPN and CDR2 is SVGIG (reference sequence). CDR3 sequence reads: CAWNRGDQPQHF. CDR3 DNA: TGTGCCTGGAACAGGGGGGATCAGCCCCAGCATTTT.

V usage is TRBV2 and J usage is TRBJ2-5, with 9 bases fitting TRBD2. The CDR3 consists of 14 residues. J was trimmed by 3 bases and V by 11 bases; bases with no gene match: 10. In germline, CDR1 is SNHLY, CDR2 FYNNEI. The CDR3 here is CAGGALAGKETQYF. CDR3 DNA sequence: TGTGCCGGGGGGGCCCTAGCGGGGAAAGAGACCCAGTACTTC. Drawing the rest from reference TRBV2 and TRBJ2-5, the complete variable domain is EPEVTQTPSHQVTQMGQEVILRCVPISNHLYFYWYRQILGQKVEFLVSFYNNEISEKSEIFDDQFSVERPDGSNFTLKIRSTKLEDSAMYFCAGGALAGKETQYFGPGTRLLVL.

This sequence joins TRBV7-2 and TRBJ2-3; 11 positions match TRBD2. V lost 4 bases to trimming and J lost 6 bases; unmatched junction nucleotides: 6. The germline V gene has CDR1 SGHTA and CDR2 FQGNSA. The CDR3 has 15 residues. The CDR3 DNA sequence: TGTGCCAGCAGCTCCTTAGCGGGGGGGCCGGATACGCAGTATTTT. It codes for CASSSLAGGPDTQYF.

The rearrangement uses TRBV15 and TRBJ2-2; D remains unclear. The ends were cut back, 9 bases at V and 5 bases at J, with 10 bases in the middle. The CDR3 is 12 residues long. Germline V gene data show CDR1 as LNHNV and CDR2 as YYDKDF (reference sequence). This chain's CDR3 is CATSQVTGELFF. The CDR3 coding sequence is TGTGCCACGTCTCAGGTGACCGGGGAGCTGTTTTTT.

The rearrangement joins TRBV19 to TRBJ2-5, with D maybe TRBD2 (5 bases). Germline V CDR1 and CDR2: LNHDA, SQIVND (reference sequence). The CDR3 covers 12 residues. Trimming pared 4 bases from V and 4 bases from J, leaving 7 bases between. This CDR3 reads CASSTAGETQYF. The CDR3 DNA reads TGTGCCAGTAGTACCGCGGGAGAGACCCAGTACTTC.

This clone has just one count. The chain has TRBV9 and TRBJ2-4; possibly TRBD2 for D (6 bases). V was shortened by 5 bases and J by 0 bases, with 15 bases between the two germline ends. The V gene's germline CDR1 is SGDLS and CDR2 YYNGEE. The CDR3 has 16 amino acids. This CDR3 reads CASSISGGLAKNIQYF. CDR3 nucleotides: TGTGCCAGCAGTATTAGCGGAGGGCTAGCCAAAAACATTCAGTACTTC.

This chain uses TRBV12-5 with TRBJ1-3; D remains ambiguous. The V gene lost 0 bases and the J gene lost 2 bases, with 8 bases spanning the gap. CDR3 length equals 15 residues. Germline V gene lookup returns CDR1 LGHNT and CDR2 FRNRAP. CDR3 DNA: TGTGCTAGTGGTTTGGTGTCCTTCGCTGGAAACACCATATATTTT. It specifies CASGLVSFAGNTIYF.

The chain couples TRBV5-6 to TRBJ2-4; 10 bases match TRBD1. The germline CDR1 and CDR2 sequences are SGHDT and YYEEEE. With 5 bases clipped from V and 1 base from J, the junction kept 3 bases outside the gene matches. The CDR3 sequence is 15 residues long. CDR3 region: CASSRQGAAKNIQYF. The CDR3 DNA sequence: TGTGCCAGCAGTCGACAGGGGGCGGCCAAAAACATTCAGTACTTC.

This clone was seen just once. The chain recombines TRBV29-1 with TRBJ1-1; 8 bases are shared with TRBD1. The length of the CDR3 is 13 residues. Trimming at V came to 6 bases and at J to 1 base, leaving 4 bases not matched to a gene. CDR1 and CDR2 (germline): SQVTM, ANQGSEA. The CDR3 spells CSVRTGTNTEAFF. The CDR3 nucleotides are TGCAGCGTGCGGACAGGGACGAACACTGAAGCTTTCTTT.

The chain joins TRBV5-1 to TRBJ2-7; 16 positions match TRBD2. V lost 4 bases and J lost 6; bases outside the gene matches: 4. Germline CDR1 reads SGHRS; CDR2 reads YFSETQ. The CDR3 is 15 residues long. The CDR3 bases are TGCGCCAGCAGCCCAGGGACTAGCGGGAGGGGCGAGCAGTACTTC. Encoded protein: CASSPGTSGRGEQYF.

V is TRBV5-6 and J is TRBJ1-3; 11 bases are a match to TRBD1. The CDR3 covers 15 residues. From germline, CDR1 is SGHDT and CDR2 YYEEEE. V gave up 4 bases and J gave up 8 bases; unmatched junction bases: 8. In DNA form, the CDR3 reads TGTGCCAGCAGCGCGGACAGGGGGCGGCTGGACACCATATATTTT. Translated: CASSADRGRLDTIYF. The full variable domain, its missing parts supplied by reference TRBV5-6 and TRBJ1-3, is DAGVTQSPTHLIKTRGQQVTLRCSPKSGHDTVSWYQQALGQGPQFIFQYYEEEERQRGNFPDRFSGHQFPNYSSELNVNALLLGDSALYLCASSADRGRLDTIYFGEGSWLTVV.

The chain is built from TRBV11-3 and TRBJ2-2, with TRBD1 matching over 10 bases. Looked up from germline, CDR1 is SGHNT and CDR2 is YENEEA. This CDR3 is built from 15 residues. V trimming: 2 bases; J trimming: 4 bases; junction bases outside the gene matches: 1. CDR3 residues: CASSLRDRGTGELFF. In nucleotides, the CDR3 is TGTGCCAGCAGCTTAAGGGACAGGGGCACCGGGGAGCTGTTTTTT.

This chain joins TRBV5-1 and TRBJ2-7; D is ambiguous. V was cut by 0 bases and J by 0 bases, with 10 bases left in between. The CDR3 has 15 amino acids. In germline, CDR1 is SGHRS, CDR2 YFSETQ. CDR3 amino acids: CASSLAQKSSYEQYF. The CDR3 nucleotides are TGCGCCAGCAGCTTGGCCCAAAAGAGCTCCTACGAGCAGTACTTC. The full variable domain, rest sourced from reference TRBV5-1 and TRBJ2-7, is KAGVTQTPRYLIKTRGQQVTLSCSPISGHRSVSWYQQTPGQGLQFLFEYFSETQRNKGNFPGRFSGRQFSNSRSEMNVSTLELGDSALYLCASSLAQKSSYEQYFGPGTRLTVT.

V gene TRBV5-1 combines with J gene TRBJ2-5; 7 bases match TRBD1. The CDR3 is made up of 15 amino acids. V lost 1 base to trimming and J lost 4 bases; unmatched junction nucleotides: 7. Germline assignment: CDR1 SGHRS and CDR2 YFSETQ. The CDR3 loop is CASSLTGDPRETQYF. The CDR3 nucleotides are TGCGCCAGCAGCTTGACAGGGGACCCACGAGAGACCCAGTACTTC.

This chain uses TRBV4-3 with TRBJ2-2, with 8 bases aligning to TRBD1. In germline, CDR1 is LGHNA, CDR2 YSLEER. J was trimmed by 6 bases and V by 3 bases; bases with no gene match: 12. The CDR3 length is 17 residues. The CDR3 sequence is CASSQDSYRGRSGELFF. In DNA, the CDR3 is TGCGCCAGCAGCCAGGATTCATACAGGGGGAGGTCCGGGGAGCTGTTTTTT.

This chain links TRBV7-2 with TRBJ1-3; D not certain. V was trimmed by 1 base and J by 0 bases, leaving 16 bases between them. CDR3 size: 18 residues. Germline V gene lookup returns CDR1 SGHTA and CDR2 FQGNSA. The CDR3 is CASSLVVGRSSSGNTIYF. The CDR3 bases are TGTGCCAGCAGCTTAGTGGTCGGCAGGTCGAGCTCTGGAAACACCATATATTTT.

The chain employs TRBV29-1 and TRBJ1-2; weak D call: TRBD1 (6 bases). Trimming left V 6 bases short and J 8 bases short, with 16 bases between. Germline assignment: CDR1 SQVTM and CDR2 ANQGSEA. The CDR3 is 12 amino acids. CDR3 nucleotides: TGCAGCGTGATGACAGGCCCGGCGGGCTACACCTTC. Translating it yields CSVMTGPAGYTF.

The chain combines TRBV6-1 with TRBJ1-5, with D maybe TRBD1 (5 bases). This CDR3 spans 15 amino acids. Between the trimmed V and J ends, which lost 3 bases and 10 bases, there was a span of 19 bases. CDR1 and CDR2 (germline): MNHNS, SASEGT. Here the CDR3 reads CASSEAGTRYIPQHF. The CDR3 DNA is TGTGCCAGCAGTGAGGCCGGGACTAGGTATATACCCCAGCATTTT.

CDR3 in amino acids: CASSPLGQGVNTGELFF. CDR3 sequence (DNA): TGTGCCAGCAGCCCATTGGGACAGGGCGTGAACACCGGGGAGCTGTTTTTT. This chain links TRBV7-9 with TRBJ2-2; 9 nucleotides agree with TRBD1. The junction had 8 bases not matched to a gene; V was cut back by 5 bases and J by 1 base. This CDR3 has 17 amino acids. Germline lookup yields CDR1 SEHNR and CDR2 FQNEAQ (reference sequence). Complete variable domain (other parts from reference TRBV7-9 and TRBJ2-2): DTGVSQNPRHKITKRGQNVTFRCDPISEHNRLYWYRQTLGQGPEFLTYFQNEAQLEKSRLLSDRFSAERPKGSFSTLEIQRTEQGDSAMYLCASSPLGQGVNTGELFFGEGSRLTVL.

The chain employs TRBV6-1 and TRBJ1-3, with D unclear. The CDR3 contains 14 residues. The V gene lost 6 bases and the J gene lost 2 bases, with 11 bases spanning the gap. Germline-derived CDR1 and CDR2 are MNHNS and SASEGT. CDR3 nucleotide sequence: TGTGCCAGCAGATACCGAGGGACTGGAAACACCATATATTTT. This gives the protein CASRYRGTGNTIYF.

The rearrangement links TRBV15 to TRBJ2-3; tentatively, D is TRBD2 (7 bases). V was trimmed by 4 bases and J by 3 bases, leaving 14 bases between them. Looked up from germline, CDR1 is LNHNV and CDR2 is YYDKDF (reference sequence). The CDR3 consists of 15 residues. The CDR3 protein is CATSTGGLYTDTQYF. The CDR3 bases are TGTGCCACCAGCACGGGGGGCCTTTATACAGATACGCAGTATTTT.